This passage covers 11 T cell receptor beta chains from one sample sequenced in a study of cytomegalovirus exposure and HLA in healthy donors. PCR involved 60 Vbeta and 13 Jbeta primers. Measured with immunoSEQ multiplex PCR; TCRdb has only the in-frame clones, and not every one. The sample lists roughly 97,000 clones, more than 75% occurring once. Sequenced input: PBMCs. These receptor sequences come from a woman aged 18-29 years in good health and CMV-seropositive.

The V and J genes are TRBV28 and TRBJ2-2, with 8 bases aligning to TRBD2. V lost 5 bases to trimming and J lost 4 bases; unmatched junction nucleotides: 18. The CDR3 is 19 amino acids. The germline gives CDR1 MDHEN, CDR2 SYDVKM. The DNA of the CDR3 is TGTGCCAGCAGTCCTAATCATCAGGGACTAGAAGTCGGCACCGGGGAGCTGTTTTTT. It codes for CASSPNHQGLEVGTGELFF.

The chain employs TRBV2 and TRBJ2-7, with TRBD1 identical over 8 bases. The CDR3 contains 16 residues. Looked up from germline, CDR1 is SNHLY and CDR2 is FYNNEI. With V trimmed by 1 base and J by 5 bases, 10 bases remained unmatched. CDR3 nucleotides: TGTGCCAGCAGTGAAGTCCCCGGACAGGGTTGGGACGAGCAGTACTTC. Its protein product is CASSEVPGQGWDEQYF.

CDR3 region: CASRSTGTLNQPQHF. In DNA, the CDR3 is TGTGCCAGCAGATCCACCGGGACACTCAATCAGCCCCAGCATTTT. The V call is TRBV6-5, the J call TRBJ1-5, with TRBD1 as a possible D gene (6 bases). CDR1 and CDR2 (germline): MNHEY, SVGAGI. CDR3 length: 15 amino acids. V lost 6 bases and J lost 3, with 15 bases in between.

V and J are TRBV10-1 and TRBJ2-3, with TRBD1 matching 7 bases. CDR1 and CDR2 from the germline V gene are WNHNN and SYGVQD (reference sequence). The CDR3 is made up of 16 amino acids. The trim removed 0 bases at V and 2 bases at J, leaving 5 bases unmatched. The CDR3 sequence: CASSESGQDNTDTQYF. CDR3 in DNA: TGCGCCAGCAGTGAGTCTGGACAGGATAACACAGATACGCAGTATTTT.

Only one count was recorded for this clone. This sequence joins TRBV6-1 and TRBJ1-2; 7 bases match TRBD1. Germline V gene lookup returns CDR1 MNHNS and CDR2 SASEGT. With V trimmed by 6 bases and J by 7 bases, 8 bases remained unmatched. This CDR3 has 13 amino acids. In DNA form, the CDR3 reads TGTGCCAGCAGGGGACAGATGACTATTGGCTACACCTTC. It yields the protein CASRGQMTIGYTF.

The chain employs TRBV5-1 and TRBJ1-1; weak D call: TRBD1 (6 bases). The germline V and J ends were trimmed by 4 bases and 5 bases, with 15 bases remaining between them. Per germline, CDR1 SGHRS and CDR2 YFSETQ. The CDR3 runs 14 residues. CDR3 region: CASSREGGRTEAFF. CDR3 nucleotides: TGCGCCAGCAGCCGGGAGGGGGGTCGGACTGAAGCTTTCTTT. Complete variable domain (other parts from reference TRBV5-1 and TRBJ1-1): KAGVTQTPRYLIKTRGQQVTLSCSPISGHRSVSWYQQTPGQGLQFLFEYFSETQRNKGNFPGRFSGRQFSNSRSEMNVSTLELGDSALYLCASSREGGRTEAFFGQGTRLTVV.

The chain couples TRBV9 to TRBJ2-7; the D gene is possibly TRBD2 (5 bases). V was trimmed by 2 bases and J by 6 bases, leaving 12 bases between them. Germline V gene lookup returns CDR1 SGDLS and CDR2 YYNGEE. This CDR3 comprises 13 residues. The CDR3 region is CASSVAGHGEQYF. Here the CDR3 DNA reads TGTGCCAGCAGCGTGGCGGGCCACGGCGAGCAGTACTTC. Using reference TRBV9 and TRBJ2-7 for the parts outside the CDR3, the full variable domain is DSGVTQTPKHLITATGQRVTLRCSPRSGDLSVYWYQQSLDQGLQFLIQYYNGEERAKGNILERFSAQQFPDLHSELNLSSLELGDSALYFCASSVAGHGEQYFGPGTRLTVT.

This clone turned up a few times. The gene calls are TRBV11-2 and TRBJ1-1, with no clear D. Germline CDR1 SGHAT, CDR2 FQNNGV. The CDR3 is 12 residues long. Trimming pared 3 bases from V and 1 base from J, leaving 3 bases between. The CDR3 coding sequence is TGTGCCAGCAGCTTGGCGAACACTGAAGCTTTCTTT. Amino acids: CASSLANTEAFF.

In this sample, this clone turned up a few times. The chain recombines TRBV28 with TRBJ2-7; D is ambiguous. CDR3 length: 18 amino acids. V lost 2 bases to trimming and J lost 3 bases, with 23 bases between them. Germline V CDR1 and CDR2: MDHEN, SYDVKM. CDR3 DNA sequence: TGTGCCAGCAGTTTAATAGCAAGTCGGCAGCATCTCGTCTACGAGCAGTACTTC. Translation gives CASSLIASRQHLVYEQYF.

The chain uses TRBV28 and TRBJ1-3; 9 positions agree with TRBD1. V trimming: 8 bases; J trimming: 4 bases; junction bases outside the gene matches: 9. The germline CDR1 and CDR2 sequences are MDHEN and SYDVKM. The CDR3 sequence is 15 residues long. This CDR3 is CASRLGTGYGNTIYF. The CDR3 DNA reads as TGTGCCAGCCGCCTCGGGACAGGGTACGGAAACACCATATATTTT. Variable domain in full (rest from reference TRBV28 and TRBJ1-3): DVKVTQSSRYLVKRTGEKVFLECVQDMDHENMFWYRQDPGLGLRLIYFSYDVKMKEKGDIPEGYSVSREKKERFSLILESASTNQTSMYLCASRLGTGYGNTIYFGEGSWLTVV.

V usage is TRBV30 and J usage is TRBJ2-3; 8 positions agree with TRBD2. The CDR3 has 13 residues. Germline V lookup: CDR1 GTSNPN, CDR2 SVGIG (reference sequence). V trimming: 7 bases; J trimming: 4 bases; junction bases outside the gene matches: 7. The CDR3 reads CASPGLDADTQYF. In DNA form, the CDR3 reads TGTGCCTCTCCGGGACTAGATGCAGATACGCAGTATTTT. Using reference TRBV30 and TRBJ2-3 for the parts outside the CDR3, the full variable domain is SQTIHQWPATLVQPVGSPLSLECTVEGTSNPNLYWYRQAAGRGLQLLFYSVGIGQISSEVPQNLSASRPQDRQFILSSKKLLLSDSGFYLCASPGLDADTQYFGPGTRLTVL.